The rows below give T cell receptor beta chains drawn from one sample of a study of blood T cell repertoires in COVID-19. The method was immunoSEQ multiplex PCR; TCRdb's version includes in-frame clones alone and lacks a portion of them. The table records 35,000 or so clones, 85% to 90% of them present only once. The specimen sequenced was peripheral blood. The origin of the receptors is a man between 65 and 79 years old with acute or convalescent COVID-19. CDR3s include the opening cysteine and the closing phenylalanine or tryptophan. D genes are given only for firm matches. Clone size is not always given. Where it is, it says once, few, many or a class for expanded clones.

CDR3aa	CDR3nt	d_gene	abundance	v_gene	j_gene
CASSDQSVEGETQYF	TGTGCCAGCAGCGATCAAAGCGTGGAGGGAGAGACCCAGTACTTC	NA	NA	TRBV7-8	TRBJ2-5
CASRATSGDYGYTF	TGTGCCAGCAGAGCAACTAGTGGTGACTATGGCTACACCTTC	NA	NA	TRBV9	TRBJ1-2
CASSQDRGSSGNTIYF	TGTGCCAGCAGCCAGGACAGGGGAAGCTCTGGAAACACCATATATTTT	TRBD1	NA	TRBV7-9	TRBJ1-3
CASSQDYVQPQHF	TGCGCCAGCAGCCAAGATTATGTTCAGCCCCAGCATTTT	NA	NA	TRBV4-3	TRBJ1-5
CASSGQVKDEQYF	TGTGCCAGCAGTGGCCAGGTGAAAGACGAGCAGTACTTC	NA	NA	TRBV2	TRBJ2-7
CASSVIGANEQFF	TGTGCCAGCAGCGTAATAGGGGCGAATGAGCAGTTCTTC	NA	NA	TRBV9	TRBJ2-1
CASSLIGGNPSTDTQYF	TGTGCCAGCAGCTTGATCGGCGGAAATCCTAGCACAGATACGCAGTATTTT	NA	NA	TRBV11-2	TRBJ2-3
CASSSRQGGTGELFF	TGCGCCAGCAGCTCCCGACAGGGGGGCACCGGGGAGCTGTTTTTT	TRBD1	NA	TRBV5-1	TRBJ2-2
CASSYSAGGAAGNEQFF	TGTGCCAGCAGTTACTCGGCAGGCGGGGCAGCGGGAAATGAGCAGTTCTTC	TRBD2	once	TRBV6-2/TRBV6-3	TRBJ2-1
CAISGFDRDYGYTF	TGTGCCATCAGTGGGTTTGACAGGGACTATGGCTACACCTTC	TRBD1	NA	TRBV10-3	TRBJ1-2
CASSLGSGEGEKLFF	TGTGCCAGCAGCTTAGGATCAGGGGAGGGTGAAAAACTGTTTTTT	NA	NA	TRBV7-2	TRBJ1-4
CASALRDRGPYEQYF	TGTGCTAGTGCCCTCCGGGACAGGGGGCCCTACGAGCAGTACTTC	TRBD1	NA	TRBV12-5	TRBJ2-7
CAISGTGSSGNTIYF	TGTGCCATCAGTGGGACAGGGAGCTCTGGAAACACCATATATTTT	TRBD1	NA	TRBV10-3	TRBJ1-3
CASSSYSSGGASSNEQFF	TGCGCCAGCAGCTCATATTCTAGCGGGGGGGCCAGCTCGAATGAGCAGTTCTTC	TRBD2	NA	TRBV5-1	TRBJ2-1
CASSKNRGGVYGYTF	TGTGCCAGCAGTAAAAACAGGGGAGGAGTCTATGGCTACACCTTC	TRBD1	NA	TRBV28	TRBJ1-2
CASSFSSPGTGGIYTEAFF	TGCGCCAGCAGCTTCTCCTCGCCCGGGACAGGGGGCATCTACACTGAAGCTTTCTTT	TRBD1	NA	TRBV5-1	TRBJ1-1
CSVGAPTSGGDGSTDTQYF	TGCAGCGTTGGAGCCCCTACTAGCGGAGGCGATGGTAGCACAGATACGCAGTATTTT	TRBD2	NA	TRBV29-1	TRBJ2-3
CASSEVSRVVELFF	TGTGCCAGCAGTGAAGTTTCCAGGGTAGTGGAACTGTTTTTT	NA	NA	TRBV6-1	TRBJ1-4
CASSVQFSGNTIYF	TGTGCCAGCAGCGTACAGTTCTCTGGAAACACCATATATTTT	NA	NA	TRBV9	TRBJ1-3
CASSSAGDYGYTF	TGTGCCAGCAGTTCGGCGGGGGACTATGGCTACACCTTC	NA	NA	TRBV28	TRBJ1-2
CSVCRDLGTEAFF	TGCAGCGTTTGCCGGGATCTGGGGACTGAAGCTTTCTTT	NA	NA	TRBV29-1	TRBJ1-1
CSASRGEKLFF	TGCAGTGCCTCCCGGGGGGAAAAACTGTTTTTT	NA	NA	TRBV20-1	TRBJ1-4
CASSPQAGKDGGYTF	TGTGCCAGCTCACCACAGGCAGGGAAAGACGGTGGCTACACCTTC	NA	NA	TRBV18	TRBJ1-2
CASSPNSGQESSPLHF	TGTGCCAGCAGCCCCAACTCGGGACAGGAGTCTTCACCCCTCCACTTT	TRBD1	NA	TRBV7-2	TRBJ1-6
CASSFWVPGGDTQYF	TGTGCCAGCAGCTTTTGGGTTCCGGGAGGAGATACGCAGTATTTT	TRBD2	NA	TRBV7-9	TRBJ2-3
CASSVDTNTGELFF	TGTGCCAGCAGCGTGGACACGAACACCGGGGAGCTGTTTTTT	NA	NA	TRBV5-5	TRBJ2-2
CAWTPSSGNTIYF	TGTGCCTGGACCCCTTCCTCTGGAAACACCATATATTTT	NA	NA	TRBV30	TRBJ1-3
CASSPPTVGEKLFF	TGTGCCAGCTCACCACCGACTGTTGGGGAAAAACTGTTTTTT	NA	NA	TRBV18	TRBJ1-4
CASSRTSGGAYNEQFF	TGTGCCAGCAGTCGGACTAGCGGGGGGGCCTACAATGAGCAGTTCTTC	TRBD2	NA	TRBV3-1/TRBV3-2	TRBJ2-1
CASSSGQHLNYGYTF	TGTGCCAGCAGCTCCGGACAGCATCTGAACTATGGCTACACCTTC	NA	NA	TRBV11-2	TRBJ1-2
CASSWVGQGQETQYF	TGTGCCAGCAGCTGGGTGGGACAGGGGCAAGAGACCCAGTACTTC	TRBD1	NA	TRBV7-2	TRBJ2-5
CASSFDREIRDTQYF	TGTGCCAGCAGTTTTGACAGGGAGATTAGAGATACGCAGTATTTT	TRBD1	NA	TRBV6-2/TRBV6-3	TRBJ2-3
CASRASRRNTEAFF	TGTGCCAGCAGGGCTTCGAGGAGAAACACTGAAGCTTTCTTT	NA	NA	TRBV4-2	TRBJ1-1
CASSRIPGQRTDTQYF	TGTGCCAGCAGTCGAATACCGGGACAGAGAACAGATACGCAGTATTTT	TRBD1	NA	TRBV6-6	TRBJ2-3
CASSTHSADTQYF	TGTGCCAGCAGCACCCATTCAGCAGATACGCAGTATTTT	NA	NA	TRBV14	TRBJ2-3
CASSPRGRDNYGYTF	TGTGCCAGCTCACCACGGGGCAGGGATAATTATGGCTACACCTTC	NA	NA	TRBV18	TRBJ1-2
CASSFATSSYNEQFF	TGTGCCAGCAGCTTCGCGACAAGCTCCTACAATGAGCAGTTCTTC	NA	NA	TRBV7-2	TRBJ2-1
CASSPMGQSQNIQYF	TGTGCCAGCAGTCCGATGGGACAGTCCCAAAACATTCAGTACTTC	TRBD1	few	TRBV5-5	TRBJ2-4
CASSYTLGGSEAFF	TGTGCCAGCAGTTACACCCTCGGCGGGTCAGAAGCTTTCTTT	NA	once	TRBV6-5	TRBJ1-1
CALGFGRRGTGELFF	TGTGCTCTCGGGTTCGGCCGACGGGGCACCGGGGAGCTGTTTTTT	NA	NA	TRBV30	TRBJ2-2
CASTPGGRRLDEQFF	TGTGCCAGCACCCCCGGGGGTCGAAGACTCGATGAGCAGTTCTTC	NA	NA	TRBV11-2	TRBJ2-1
CAISPGQSRNYGYTF	TGTGCCATCAGTCCGGGACAATCTAGGAACTATGGCTACACCTTC	NA	once	TRBV10-3	TRBJ1-2
CASSYQAGEGAGETQYF	TGTGCCAGCAGTTACCAAGCGGGAGAGGGGGCTGGAGAGACCCAGTACTTC	NA	once	TRBV6-2/TRBV6-3	TRBJ2-5
CAWSVGTGEETQYF	TGTGCCTGGAGTGTAGGGACAGGGGAAGAGACCCAGTACTTC	TRBD1	NA	TRBV30	TRBJ2-5
CASSYGLAKNIQYF	TGTGCCAGCAGTTACGGACTAGCCAAAAACATTCAGTACTTC	NA	once	TRBV6-6	TRBJ2-4
CATSRGGQNTEAFF	TGTGCCACCAGCAGAGGGGGGCAGAACACTGAAGCTTTCTTT	NA	once	TRBV15	TRBJ1-1
CASSFDRGIEKLFF	TGTGCCAGCAGTTTCGACAGGGGGATTGAAAAACTGTTTTTT	TRBD1	NA	TRBV6-5	TRBJ1-4
CASSLGGGKPYEQYF	TGTGCCAGCAGCTTGGGGGGTGGGAAACCCTACGAGCAGTACTTC	NA	once	TRBV7-9	TRBJ2-7
CASSWGGEETQYF	TGTGCCAGCAGCTGGGGGGGGGAAGAGACCCAGTACTTC	TRBD2	NA	TRBV5-8	TRBJ2-5
CASSQDSGRELQETQYF	TGTGCCAGCAGCCAAGATTCGGGAAGGGAGCTCCAAGAGACCCAGTACTTC	NA	NA	TRBV4-2	TRBJ2-5
CASSLVPVVNTEAFF	TGTGCCAGCAGCTTAGTTCCGGTAGTGAACACTGAAGCTTTCTTT	NA	NA	TRBV7-2	TRBJ1-1
CASSYSRLADYEQYF	TGTGCCAGCAGTTACTCTCGGCTAGCGGACTACGAGCAGTACTTC	TRBD2	NA	TRBV6-6	TRBJ2-7
CAISLQGQANTGELFF	TGTGCCATCAGCCTCCAGGGACAGGCGAACACCGGGGAGCTGTTTTTT	TRBD1	few	TRBV10-3	TRBJ2-2
CASPKTDSSPLHF	TGTGCCAGCCCAAAAACAGACAGTTCACCCCTCCACTTT	NA	NA	TRBV3-1/TRBV3-2	TRBJ1-6
CSVGQTANTGELFF	TGCAGCGTCGGACAGACGGCGAACACCGGGGAGCTGTTTTTT	NA	NA	TRBV29-1	TRBJ2-2
CASSPWEGHRNTEAFF	TGTGCCAGTAGTCCATGGGAGGGACACAGGAACACTGAAGCTTTCTTT	NA	once	TRBV19	TRBJ1-1
CASSGQRQNYYNEQFF	TGTGCCAGCAGCGGACAGAGACAGAACTACTACAATGAGCAGTTCTTC	NA	NA	TRBV27	TRBJ2-1
CASSLGGTTTDTQYF	TGTGCCAGCAGCTTGGGAGGGACAACCACAGATACGCAGTATTTT	NA	NA	TRBV5-4	TRBJ2-3
CAWSAPDLRETQYF	TGTGCCTGGAGTGCTCCGGACTTACGGGAGACCCAGTACTTC	NA	NA	TRBV30	TRBJ2-5